Following are 20 T cell receptor beta chains from one sample sequenced in a study of T cell changes during pregnancy in multiple sclerosis. Sequenced by immunoSEQ multiplex PCR; TCRdb stores in-frame clones only, minus some. The sample yields under 25,000 clones, under 90% seen once. The specimen was CD8+ T cells from peripheral blood mononuclear cells, collected before pregnancy. Receptors originate from a female donor with multiple sclerosis, enrolled in a pregnancy study.

The rearrangement joins TRBV5-4 to TRBJ1-2; the match to TRBD1 covers 7 bases. Losses at the gene ends were 4 bases for V and 6 bases for J; bases not matched to a gene: 12. The germline V gene has CDR1 SGHNT and CDR2 YYREEE (reference sequence). CDR3 length: 15 residues. The CDR3 region is CASSPLLTGFHGYTF. The CDR3 nucleotides read TGTGCCAGCAGCCCGCTTCTGACAGGGTTTCATGGCTACACCTTC.

This chain joins TRBV4-1 and TRBJ2-1; 7 bases are shared with TRBD2. This CDR3 is 14 amino acids long. J gave up 4 bases and V 5 bases, and 5 bases lay outside the gene matches. Germline CDR1 is MGHRA and CDR2 is YSYEKL. The DNA for the CDR3 is TGCGCCAGCAGCTCCCGAGCGGGGTACAATGAGCAGTTCTTC. Amino acids: CASSSRAGYNEQFF.

The rearrangement links TRBV27 to TRBJ2-3, with D possibly matching TRBD2 (5 bases). Germline CDR1 reads MNHEY; CDR2 reads SMNVEV (reference sequence). CDR3 length: 15 residues. V was cut by 2 bases and J by 1 base, with 10 bases left in between. The CDR3 DNA reads TGTGCCAGCAGTTTAAGGCGGGCGGGCACAGATACGCAGTATTTT. This sequence encodes CASSLRRAGTDTQYF.

The chain joins TRBV19 to TRBJ2-1; D remains unclear. Germline V gene sequence: CDR1 LNHDA, CDR2 SQIVND (reference sequence). This CDR3 contains 15 residues. V lost 2 bases and J lost 9, with 17 bases in between. The CDR3 DNA follows: TGTGCCAGTAGTATAAACCCTCTCGCTTTTAGTGAGCAGTTCTTC. This codes for CASSINPLAFSEQFF.

This chain uses TRBV18 with TRBJ1-2; no reliable D call. The germline V gene encodes CDR1 KGHSH and CDR2 LQKENI. CDR3 length equals 14 residues. The ends were cut back, 4 bases at V and 7 bases at J, with 16 bases in the middle. Here the CDR3 DNA reads TGTGCCAGCTCACGCGGGAGCTTTTTGGGTGGCTACACCTTC. This sequence encodes CASSRGSFLGGYTF.

The chain has TRBV19 and TRBJ2-5; possible D gene TRBD2, 6 bases. V was pared by 1 base and J by 5 bases, with 17 bases between. CDR1 LNHDA and CDR2 SQIVND come from the germline V gene (reference sequence). CDR3 size: 16 residues. The DNA of the CDR3 is TGTGCCAGTAGTATAGTGCCTTCGGCGGGATGGGAGACCCAGTACTTC. It encodes CASSIVPSAGWETQYF.

J is TRBJ2-5 and V is TRBV19, with D perhaps matching TRBD2 (7 bases). The germline V gene has CDR1 LNHDA and CDR2 SQIVND (reference sequence). The CDR3 is 15 amino acids. V was cut by 3 bases and J by 4 bases, with 15 bases left in between. This chain's CDR3 is CASSISGGRIETQYF. The CDR3 DNA follows: TGTGCCAGTAGTATTTCCGGGGGGCGAATAGAGACCCAGTACTTC.

Here the CDR3 reads CASSPGRVGGLFYEQYF. CDR3 nucleotides: TGTGCCAGCAGCCCAGGGAGGGTGGGGGGGCTCTTCTACGAGCAGTACTTC. V gene TRBV27 combines with J gene TRBJ2-7; D might be TRBD2 (7 bases). The germline V gene encodes CDR1 MNHEY and CDR2 SMNVEV (reference sequence). This CDR3 region has 17 residues. Trimming took off 6 bases at V and 3 bases at J, with 24 bases between the two ends.

The chain uses TRBV14 and TRBJ2-5; D gene uncertain. The CDR3 is made up of 14 amino acids. V was clipped by 4 bases and J by 1 base, with 10 bases between them. Germline loops: CDR1 SGHDN, CDR2 FVKESK. The CDR3, as DNA: TGTGCCAGCAGCCCCTACAGTTTCCAAGAGACCCAGTACTTC. As protein: CASSPYSFQETQYF.

The rearrangement uses TRBV6-5 and TRBJ2-7; D ambiguous. Germline V lookup: CDR1 MNHEY, CDR2 SVGAGI. V was shortened by 0 bases and J by 2 bases, with 5 bases between the two germline ends. The CDR3 sequence is 13 residues long. CDR3 loop: CASSYSLTYEQYF. Here the CDR3 DNA reads TGTGCCAGCAGTTACTCGTTAACCTACGAGCAGTACTTC.

This clone was picked up a small number of times. This chain uses TRBV7-6 with TRBJ2-3; 7 positions agree with TRBD2. V trimming: 1 base; J trimming: 2 bases; junction bases outside the gene matches: 12. This CDR3 is built from 18 residues. CDR1 and CDR2 (germline): SGHVS, FNYEAQ. The CDR3 protein is CASSLVASGEPHTDTQYF. DNA for the CDR3: TGTGCCAGCAGCTTAGTCGCTAGCGGCGAACCTCACACAGATACGCAGTATTTT.

The rearrangement uses TRBV29-1 and TRBJ2-1; 12 bases are shared with TRBD2. The germline V gene encodes CDR1 SQVTM and CDR2 ANQGSEA. Unmatched junction bases numbered 12, after V lost 6 bases and J lost 3 bases. This CDR3 is built from 17 residues. The CDR3 is CSVNTGTSGPFYNEQFF. The CDR3 nucleotides are TGCAGCGTCAACACCGGGACTAGCGGGCCCTTCTACAATGAGCAGTTCTTC.

The CDR3, as DNA: TGTGCCAGCAGCACTGGAGGCAATGAGCAGTTCTTC. This sequence encodes CASSTGGNEQFF. The genes are TRBV7-9 and TRBJ2-1; tentatively, D is TRBD2 (5 bases). Germline CDR1 is SEHNR and CDR2 is FQNEAQ (reference sequence). The CDR3 is made up of 12 amino acids. V was cut by 5 bases and J by 6 bases, with 8 bases left in between.

This chain links TRBV27 with TRBJ2-3, with TRBD1 matching over 7 bases. Germline CDR1 reads MNHEY; CDR2 reads SMNVEV (reference sequence). Losses at the gene ends were 4 bases for V and 8 bases for J; bases not matched to a gene: 6. This CDR3 is built from 13 residues. The CDR3 protein is CASSWDSFRTQYF. CDR3 nucleotide sequence: TGTGCCAGCAGTTGGGACAGTTTTCGTACGCAGTATTTT.

The chain uses TRBV10-1 and TRBJ2-3; 8 positions match TRBD2. Germline V lookup: CDR1 WNHNN, CDR2 SYGVQD (reference sequence). V lost 4 bases to trimming and J lost 4 bases; unmatched junction nucleotides: 19. CDR3 length equals 19 residues. This CDR3 reads CASSVSLDGRARVADTQYF. CDR3 coding DNA: TGCGCCAGCAGTGTGAGTTTGGACGGGAGGGCTCGTGTGGCAGATACGCAGTATTTT.

This chain connects TRBV7-9 to TRBJ1-2; a possible D gene is TRBD1 (6 bases). The CDR3 has 16 residues. Germline V CDR1 and CDR2: SEHNR, FQNEAQ (reference sequence). V lost 1 base and J 4 bases, leaving 16 bases between the germline ends. For the CDR3, the DNA is TGTGCCAGCAGCTTAGTTTTGGCCAGGGGCTTCTATGGCTACACCTTC. Amino acid sequence: CASSLVLARGFYGYTF.

The rearrangement uses TRBV13 and TRBJ1-2; 9 bases are a match to TRBD1. The germline gives CDR1 PRHDT, CDR2 FYEKMQ (reference sequence). The CDR3 totals 16 residues. The junction had 9 bases not matched to a gene; V was cut back by 4 bases and J by 3 bases. CDR3 region: CASSSPYRGLDYGYTF. The CDR3 DNA is TGTGCCAGCAGCTCTCCTTACAGGGGGCTGGACTATGGCTACACCTTC.

This chain links TRBV10-3 with TRBJ2-7; 8 bases agree with TRBD1. Germline CDR1 and CDR2: ENHRY and SYGVKD. This CDR3 has 12 amino acids. V shed 4 bases and J 6 bases; nucleotides not matched to a gene: 2. The CDR3 sequence is CAISGTGFEQYF. The CDR3 DNA sequence: TGTGCCATCAGTGGGACAGGGTTCGAGCAGTACTTC.

The chain uses TRBV10-1 and TRBJ2-7; tentative D call: TRBD1 (6 bases). Germline CDR1 and CDR2: WNHNN and SYGVQD (reference sequence). Deletions cut 3 bases from V and 2 bases from J, with 11 bases between. The CDR3 covers 14 residues. The CDR3 nucleotides read TGCGCCAGCAGTGAACAGGGTACTACCTACGAGCAGTACTTC. Encoded protein: CASSEQGTTYEQYF.

The CDR3 bases are TGCGCCAGCAGCCAGGGTCGAGGGGGCAACATTCAGTACTTC. This sequence encodes CASSQGRGGNIQYF. The chain uses TRBV4-1 and TRBJ2-4; 7 nucleotides match TRBD1. V trimming: 3 bases; J trimming: 7 bases; junction bases outside the gene matches: 6. The CDR3 is made up of 14 amino acids. Per germline, CDR1 MGHRA and CDR2 YSYEKL.